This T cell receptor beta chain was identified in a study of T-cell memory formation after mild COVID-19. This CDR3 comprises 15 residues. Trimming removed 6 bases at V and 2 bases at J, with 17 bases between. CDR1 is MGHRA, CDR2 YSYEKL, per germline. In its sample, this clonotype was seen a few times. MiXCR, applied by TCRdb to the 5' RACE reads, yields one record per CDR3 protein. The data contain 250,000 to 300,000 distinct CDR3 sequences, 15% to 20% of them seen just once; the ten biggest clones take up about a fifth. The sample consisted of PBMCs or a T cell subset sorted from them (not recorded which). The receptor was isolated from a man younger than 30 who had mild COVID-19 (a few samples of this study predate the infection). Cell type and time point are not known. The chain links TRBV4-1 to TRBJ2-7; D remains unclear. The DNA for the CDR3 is TGCGCCAGCAGTCCTCGCCCCCACGGAACCTACGAGCAGTACTTC. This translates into CASSPRPHGTYEQYF.